This T cell receptor beta chain was identified in a study of T cell responses to AZD1222 COVID-19 vaccine. Data came from immunoSEQ multiplex PCR; TCRdb stores just in-frame clones and leaves some out. The table shows under 120,000 clones, with around 94% occurring only once. Findings of the study overall: Females outnumbered males among donors, who were mostly white British; clonal diversity was possibly underestimated.

As to this clone: Its antigen is undetermined.

This TCR was sampled from an adult in good health. Sequenced material: peripheral blood, taken on day 0 of AZD1222 vaccination.

The CDR3: CASSLVLVGNTEAFF. The CDR3 DNA is TGTGCCAGCAGCTTAGTGTTGGTGGGAAACACTGAAGCTTTCTTT. The J gene is TRBJ1-1, the V gene TRBV7-9; no definite D call. The ends were cut back, 1 base at V and 2 bases at J, with 11 bases in the middle. Germline V CDR1 and CDR2: SEHNR, FQNEAQ (reference sequence). The CDR3 totals 15 residues.